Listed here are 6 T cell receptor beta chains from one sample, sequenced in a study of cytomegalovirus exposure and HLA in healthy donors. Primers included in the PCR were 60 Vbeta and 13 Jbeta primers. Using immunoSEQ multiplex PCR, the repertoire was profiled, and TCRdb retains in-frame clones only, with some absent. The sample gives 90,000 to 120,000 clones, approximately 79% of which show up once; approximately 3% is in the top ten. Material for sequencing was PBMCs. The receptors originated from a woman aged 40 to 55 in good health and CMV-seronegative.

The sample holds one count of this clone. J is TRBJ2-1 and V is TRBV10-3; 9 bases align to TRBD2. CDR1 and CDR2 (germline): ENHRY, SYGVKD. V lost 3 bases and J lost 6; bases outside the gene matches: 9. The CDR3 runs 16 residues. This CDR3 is CAISEGGTSSANEQFF. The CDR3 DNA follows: TGTGCCATCAGTGAAGGCGGGACTAGCTCGGCCAATGAGCAGTTCTTC.

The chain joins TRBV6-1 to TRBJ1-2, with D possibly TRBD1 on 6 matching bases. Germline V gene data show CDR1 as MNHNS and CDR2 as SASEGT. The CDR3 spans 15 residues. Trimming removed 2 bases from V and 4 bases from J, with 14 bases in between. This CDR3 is CASSESYREAYGYTF. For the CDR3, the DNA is TGTGCCAGCAGTGAAAGTTACAGGGAAGCCTATGGCTACACCTTC.

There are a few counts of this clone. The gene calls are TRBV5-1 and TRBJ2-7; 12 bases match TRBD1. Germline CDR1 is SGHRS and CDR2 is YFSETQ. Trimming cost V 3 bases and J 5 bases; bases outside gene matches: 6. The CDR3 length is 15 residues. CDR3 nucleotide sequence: TGCGCCAGCAGCTCACAGGGGACAGGGGGCGACGAGCAGTACTTC. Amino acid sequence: CASSSQGTGGDEQYF.

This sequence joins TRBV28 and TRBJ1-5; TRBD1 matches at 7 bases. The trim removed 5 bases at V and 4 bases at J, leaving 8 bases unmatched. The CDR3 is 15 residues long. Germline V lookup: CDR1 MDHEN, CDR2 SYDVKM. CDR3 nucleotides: TGTGCCAGCAGTCCGAGGGGGCGAGGGAATCAGCCCCAGCATTTT. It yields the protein CASSPRGRGNQPQHF.

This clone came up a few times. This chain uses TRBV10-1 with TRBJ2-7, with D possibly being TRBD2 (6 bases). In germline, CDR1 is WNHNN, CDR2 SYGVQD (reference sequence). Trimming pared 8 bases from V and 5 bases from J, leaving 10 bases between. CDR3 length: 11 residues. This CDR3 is CASGSGDEQYF. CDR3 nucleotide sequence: TGCGCCAGCGGGTCGGGGGACGAGCAGTACTTC.

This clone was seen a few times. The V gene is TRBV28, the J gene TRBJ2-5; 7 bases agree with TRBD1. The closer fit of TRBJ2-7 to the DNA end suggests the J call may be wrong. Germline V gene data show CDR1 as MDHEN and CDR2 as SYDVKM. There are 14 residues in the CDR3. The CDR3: CASSLLGQTYEQYF. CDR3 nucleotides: TGTGCCAGCAGCCTACTGGGACAGACATACGAGCAGTACTTC.